Shown below are 23 T cell receptor beta chains from a single sample sequenced in a study of T cell responses to AZD1222 COVID-19 vaccine. The assay was immunoSEQ multiplex PCR, and TCRdb's table has in-frame clones only and misses some. The table lists around 160,000 clones, around 86% of them singletons, with roughly 4% in the top ten. Sequencing was performed on peripheral blood, taken on day 0 of MenACWY control vaccination. The receptor set was obtained from an adult in good health.

A few counts support this clone. The V call is TRBV19, the J call TRBJ1-2, with TRBD1 identical over 8 bases. CDR1 LNHDA and CDR2 SQIVND come from the germline V gene (reference sequence). The CDR3 has 14 residues. V dropped 3 bases and J dropped 4; count of bases not matched to a gene: 4. The CDR3 here is CASSIAGGAYGYTF. In DNA, the CDR3 is TGTGCCAGTAGTATTGCAGGGGGCGCCTATGGCTACACCTTC. The whole variable domain, remainder taken from reference TRBV19 and TRBJ1-2, is DGGITQSPKYLFRKEGQNVTLSCEQNLNHDAMYWYRQDPGQGLRLIYYSQIVNDFQKGDIAEGYSVSREKKESFPLTVTSAQKNPTAFYLCASSIAGGAYGYTFGSGTRLTVV.

V is TRBV2 and J is TRBJ1-6; D gene unclear. The CDR3 sequence is 13 residues long. The germline V gene has CDR1 SNHLY and CDR2 FYNNEI. V was pared by 6 bases and J by 7 bases, with 10 bases between. DNA of the CDR3: TGTGCCAGCAGGGGAACTAACAATTCACCCCTCCACTTT. Translation: CASRGTNNSPLHF.

This clone was observed a single time. This chain links TRBV25-1 with TRBJ1-1; 7 bases line up with TRBD1. The CDR3 runs 15 residues. With 4 bases clipped from V and 4 bases from J, the junction kept 9 bases outside the gene matches. Germline values: CDR1 MGHDK, CDR2 SYGVNS. CDR3 sequence reads: CASSARQNRGTEAFF. CDR3 bases: TGTGCCAGCAGTGCCCGACAAAACAGGGGCACTGAAGCTTTCTTT.

The genes are TRBV6-5 and TRBJ2-2; 7 bases map to TRBD1. The V gene's germline CDR1 is MNHEY and CDR2 SVGAGI. Unmatched junction bases numbered 0, after V lost 8 bases and J lost 0 bases. This CDR3 comprises 13 residues. The CDR3 protein is CASGTANTGELFF. CDR3 coding DNA: TGTGCCAGCGGGACAGCGAACACCGGGGAGCTGTTTTTT.

V usage is TRBV5-1 and J usage is TRBJ1-1, with D maybe TRBD1 (5 bases). The CDR3 length is 14 residues. Trimming pared 3 bases from V and 5 bases from J, leaving 14 bases between. Germline values: CDR1 SGHRS, CDR2 YFSETQ. Here the CDR3 DNA reads TGCGCCAGCAGCTCTACCGACAGTTGGACTGAAGCTTTCTTT. It is translated as CASSSTDSWTEAFF.

V usage is TRBV9 and J usage is TRBJ1-2; a weak D match, TRBD1 (5 bases). The CDR3 extends over 15 amino acids. V lost 5 bases, J lost 8 bases, and 22 bases lay in between. CDR1 is SGDLS, CDR2 YYNGEE, per germline. The CDR3 nucleotides read TGTGCCAGCAGTTCCCCTGGGGCGCCGGTGAGAGGCTACACCTTC. Translating it yields CASSSPGAPVRGYTF.

The rearrangement uses TRBV6-5 and TRBJ1-1; perhaps TRBD1 as D (5 bases). CDR1 MNHEY and CDR2 SVGAGI come from the germline V gene. The CDR3 is made up of 14 amino acids. V lost 2 bases, J lost 1 base, and 8 bases lay in between. CDR3 amino acids: CASSYRQPNTEAFF. The DNA of the CDR3 is TGTGCCAGCAGTTACCGACAGCCGAACACTGAAGCTTTCTTT.

The chain is built from TRBV5-5 and TRBJ1-5; D is unclear. This CDR3 contains 16 residues. V was trimmed by 4 bases and J by 0 bases, leaving 14 bases between them. Germline CDR1 SGHKS, CDR2 YYEKEE (reference sequence). The CDR3 nucleotides are TGTGCCAGCAGCCCGGAGGGATTCTATAGCAATCAGCCCCAGCATTTT. Translated: CASSPEGFYSNQPQHF.

The chain is built from TRBV6-5 and TRBJ1-2; D is ambiguous. Deletions cut 6 bases from V and 5 bases from J, with 7 bases between. From germline, CDR1 is MNHEY and CDR2 SVGAGI. CDR3 length: 11 amino acids. This CDR3 is CASSRGYGYTF. CDR3 bases: TGTGCCAGCAGCCGGGGATATGGCTACACCTTC.

The chain's CDR3 is CASSLRPLRPQDYGYTF. In DNA, the CDR3 is TGTGCCAGCAGTTTACGTCCTCTTCGCCCACAAGACTATGGCTACACCTTC. V gene TRBV27 combines with J gene TRBJ1-2; D uncertain. Germline loops: CDR1 MNHEY, CDR2 SMNVEV (reference sequence). The CDR3 is 17 residues long. V was shortened by 2 bases and J by 3 bases, with 19 bases between the two germline ends.

CDR3 loop: CAWTGSRGGNTEAFF. In DNA, the CDR3 is TGTGCCTGGACCGGCTCCCGAGGAGGGAACACTGAAGCTTTCTTT. This chain links TRBV30 with TRBJ1-1; D remains unclear. CDR3 length: 15 amino acids. Trimming cost V 4 bases and J 1 base, with 16 bases left between them. Germline V gene lookup returns CDR1 GTSNPN and CDR2 SVGIG (reference sequence).

Only a few counts were recorded for this clone. The chain recombines TRBV12-5 with TRBJ1-3; 11 nucleotides line up with TRBD1. V was pared by 4 bases and J by 2 bases, with 10 bases of the junction left unmatched. Germline assignment: CDR1 LGHNT and CDR2 FRNRAP. This CDR3 comprises 18 residues. The CDR3 DNA reads as TGTGCTAGTGGTTGGGGACAGGGGGGGAAGGAGGCTGGAAACACCATATATTTT. It specifies CASGWGQGGKEAGNTIYF. The full variable domain, rest sourced from reference TRBV12-5 and TRBJ1-3, is DARVTQTPRHKVTEMGQEVTMRCQPILGHNTVFWYRQTMMQGLELLAYFRNRAPLDDSGMPKDRFSAEMPDATLATLKIQPSEPRDSAVYFCASGWGQGGKEAGNTIYFGEGSWLTVV.

This clone was observed once. This chain joins TRBV3-1 (or the pseudogene TRBV3-2) and TRBJ1-2; a weak D match, TRBD1 (5 bases). V shed 3 bases and J shed 3 bases, with 14 bases lying between them. CDR3 length equals 15 residues. From germline, CDR1 is LGHDT and CDR2 YNNKEL (reference sequence). In nucleotides, the CDR3 is TGTGCCAGCAGCCAGGGACGGTATAAGGACTATGGCTACACCTTC. Translation gives CASSQGRYKDYGYTF.

In its sample, this clone was seen a few times. The same CDR3 also results from other DNA sequences found in this sample. The chain combines TRBV7-9 with TRBJ1-6, with 10 bases that match TRBD1. Trimming removed 5 bases from V and 3 bases from J; junction bases left unmatched: 4. The CDR3 contains 16 residues. Germline loops: CDR1 SEHNR, CDR2 FQNEAQ (reference sequence). The CDR3 region is CASSLGQGFYNSPLHF. Here the CDR3 DNA reads TGTGCCAGCAGCCTGGGACAGGGGTTCTATAATTCACCCCTCCACTTT. The whole variable domain, filled in from reference TRBV7-9 and TRBJ1-6, reads DTGVSQNPRHKITKRGQNVTFRCDPISEHNRLYWYRQTLGQGPEFLTYFQNEAQLEKSRLLSDRFSAERPKGSFSTLEIQRTEQGDSAMYLCASSLGQGFYNSPLHFGNGTRLTVT.

The chain employs TRBV5-6 and TRBJ2-7; maybe TRBD1 (5 bases). V was pared by 3 bases and J by 2 bases, with 12 bases between. The CDR3 consists of 14 residues. Germline lookup yields CDR1 SGHDT and CDR2 YYEEEE. The CDR3 reads CASSSGRWTYEQYF. The CDR3 DNA sequence: TGTGCCAGCAGCTCAGGGCGTTGGACCTACGAGCAGTACTTC.

The rearrangement uses TRBV5-1 and TRBJ1-1, with D possibly being TRBD1 (5 bases). Germline-derived CDR1 and CDR2 are SGHRS and YFSETQ. V lost 0 bases to trimming and J lost 2 bases, with 11 bases between them. This CDR3 is 15 amino acids long. In DNA form, the CDR3 reads TGCGCCAGCAGCTTGGCCTGGGGGGGAAACACTGAAGCTTTCTTT. Amino acids: CASSLAWGGNTEAFF.

This clone appeared a few times. This chain connects TRBV7-8 to TRBJ2-2; D not certain. Trimming stripped 3 bases from V and 4 bases from J, with 9 bases between. Germline CDR1 SGHVS, CDR2 FQNEAQ. This CDR3 has 14 residues. The DNA for the CDR3 is TGTGCCAGCAGCTTTAAACGAGGCACCGGGGAGCTGTTTTTT. Its protein product is CASSFKRGTGELFF.

The chain combines TRBV28 with TRBJ1-4; D gene unclear. The CDR3 spans 15 residues. The germline V gene encodes CDR1 MDHEN and CDR2 SYDVKM. Trimming shortened V by 5 bases and J by 11 bases, and 21 bases separated the two germline ends. The CDR3 DNA sequence: TGTGCCAGCAGTCATCACAACGGGGAGTTACGGAAACTGTTTTTT. This translates into CASSHHNGELRKLFF.

The chain carries TRBV2 and TRBJ1-1, with D hard to call. The V gene lost 6 bases and the J gene lost 1 base, with 6 bases spanning the gap. The CDR3 covers 12 residues. Germline assignment: CDR1 SNHLY and CDR2 FYNNEI. In DNA form, the CDR3 reads TGTGCCAGCAGGGTACAGAACACTGAAGCTTTCTTT. This encodes CASRVQNTEAFF.

This clone was observed a single time. This chain joins TRBV5-5 and TRBJ2-1, with D possibly being TRBD2 (6 bases). The CDR3 has 15 amino acids. V was trimmed by 2 bases and J by 2 bases, leaving 11 bases between them. The germline gives CDR1 SGHKS, CDR2 YYEKEE (reference sequence). CDR3 sequence reads: CASSLGGATYNEQFF. CDR3 in DNA: TGTGCCAGCAGCTTAGGCGGGGCCACCTACAATGAGCAGTTCTTC.

The V gene is TRBV7-9, the J gene TRBJ2-7, with no clear D. Germline assignment: CDR1 SEHNR and CDR2 FQNEAQ (reference sequence). V gave up 0 bases and J gave up 5 bases, with 14 bases separating them. CDR3 length equals 15 residues. The CDR3 region has the DNA TGTGCCAGCAGCTTAGCGGGAACTGACCGGCACGAGCAGTACTTC. Its protein product is CASSLAGTDRHEQYF.

The gene calls are TRBV18 and TRBJ2-6, with D perhaps matching TRBD2 (6 bases). Germline V lookup: CDR1 KGHSH, CDR2 LQKENI. The V end lost 6 bases, the J end lost 2 bases, and 20 bases lay between the germline ends. This CDR3 contains 18 residues. This chain's CDR3 is CASSLRGGNQPGANVLTF. The CDR3 coding sequence is TGTGCCAGCTCCCTTCGTGGAGGGAACCAACCTGGGGCCAACGTCCTGACTTTC.

This chain uses TRBV7-9 with TRBJ1-5, with D tentatively TRBD1 (6 bases). Deletions cut 5 bases from V and 4 bases from J, with 9 bases between. The CDR3 is 13 amino acids. The germline gives CDR1 SEHNR, CDR2 FQNEAQ (reference sequence). The CDR3: CASSRDRNQPQHF. The CDR3 DNA reads as TGTGCCAGCAGCCGCGACAGGAATCAGCCCCAGCATTTT.